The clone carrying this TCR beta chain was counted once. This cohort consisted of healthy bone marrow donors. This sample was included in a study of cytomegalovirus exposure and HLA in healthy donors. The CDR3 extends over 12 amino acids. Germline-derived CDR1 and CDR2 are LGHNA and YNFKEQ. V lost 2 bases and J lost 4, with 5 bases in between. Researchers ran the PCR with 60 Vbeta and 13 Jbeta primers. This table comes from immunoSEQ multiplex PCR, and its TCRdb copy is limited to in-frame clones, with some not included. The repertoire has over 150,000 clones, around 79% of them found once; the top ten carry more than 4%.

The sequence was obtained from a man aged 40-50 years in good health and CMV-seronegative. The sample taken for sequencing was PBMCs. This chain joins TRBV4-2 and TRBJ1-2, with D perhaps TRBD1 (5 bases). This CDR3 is CASSQTGYGYTF. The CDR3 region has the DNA TGTGCCAGCAGCCAAACAGGCTATGGCTACACCTTC.